This is a list of T cell receptor beta chains from one sample in a study of blood T cells in healthy people across ages. TCRdb re-derived calls from the 5' RACE reads in MiXCR, one entry per CDR3 protein. This sample carries about 730,000 distinct CDR3 sequences, roughly two fifths of them seen once, and the ten largest clones take 20%. Sequencing input: blood. These receptors originate from a woman aged 55-69 years in good health. Each CDR3 is given with its conserved first and last residue. Each record gives: clone size, J gene, V gene, D gene, CDR3 protein, CDR3 DNA. A D gene is named only where the DNA matches it firmly. Not all rows give a size; the values are once, few, many and, for expanded clones, a class.

abundance: many
j_gene: TRBJ2-7
v_gene: TRBV6-2/TRBV6-3
d_gene: NA
CDR3aa: CASSYDRGEQYF
CDR3nt: TGTGCCAGCAGTTACGACAGAGGCGAGCAGTACTTC

abundance: NA
j_gene: TRBJ2-7
v_gene: TRBV6-1
d_gene: NA
CDR3aa: CASSAPSYEQYF
CDR3nt: TGTGCCAGCAGTGCCCCCTCCTACGAGCAGTACTTC

abundance: NA
j_gene: TRBJ2-1
v_gene: TRBV7-3
d_gene: TRBD1
CDR3aa: CAGSPGTGRDNEQFF
CDR3nt: TGTGCCGGCAGCCCAGGGACAGGGAGGGACAATGAGCAGTTCTTC

abundance: NA
j_gene: TRBJ2-1
v_gene: TRBV15
d_gene: NA
CDR3aa: CATSRDLVGLVPNEQFF
CDR3nt: TGTGCCACCAGCAGAGATCTGGTCGGACTTGTACCCAATGAGCAGTTCTTC

abundance: once
j_gene: TRBJ2-1
v_gene: TRBV11-2
d_gene: TRBD2
CDR3aa: CASSLDRLAGVREQFF
CDR3nt: TGTGCCAGCAGCTTAGATCGCCTAGCGGGGGTGCGTGAGCAGTTCTTC

abundance: few
j_gene: TRBJ1-4
v_gene: TRBV29-1
d_gene: NA
CDR3aa: CSVGRVTEKLFF
CDR3nt: TGCAGCGTTGGGAGGGTTACGGAAAAACTGTTTTTT

abundance: once
j_gene: TRBJ2-1
v_gene: TRBV9
d_gene: TRBD2
CDR3aa: CASSVDASGIRGEQFF
CDR3nt: TGTGCCAGCAGCGTAGACGCTAGCGGGATTCGGGGGGAGCAGTTCTTC

abundance: NA
j_gene: TRBJ2-3
v_gene: TRBV7-9
d_gene: NA
CDR3aa: CASTVGRTITGTQYF
CDR3nt: TGTGCCAGCACCGTGGGCAGGACAATCACAGGTACGCAGTATTTT

abundance: few
j_gene: TRBJ2-7
v_gene: TRBV28
d_gene: TRBD2
CDR3aa: CASSSPPAGATEQYF
CDR3nt: TGTGCCAGCAGCTCCCCCCCAGCGGGAGCAACCGAGCAGTACTTC

abundance: NA
j_gene: TRBJ1-6
v_gene: TRBV15
d_gene: NA
CDR3aa: CATSGGSYNSPLHF
CDR3nt: TGTGCCACCAGCGGGGGCTCCTATAATTCACCCCTCCACTTT

abundance: NA
j_gene: TRBJ2-4
v_gene: TRBV2
d_gene: NA
CDR3aa: CASSPERSVASSIQYF
CDR3nt: TGTGCCAGCAGTCCCGAACGGTCGGTAGCCTCGAGCATTCAGTACTTC

abundance: NA
j_gene: TRBJ2-7
v_gene: TRBV7-6
d_gene: NA
CDR3aa: CASSLATGREQYF
CDR3nt: TGTGCCAGCAGCTTGGCTACAGGGCGCGAGCAGTACTTC

abundance: NA
j_gene: TRBJ2-1
v_gene: TRBV20-1
d_gene: NA
CDR3aa: CSARGGHLEQFF
CDR3nt: TGCAGTGCTAGAGGGGGACACCTTGAGCAGTTCTTC